This TCR beta chain was sequenced for a study of shared clonotypes between healthy human individuals. J lost 4 bases, V lost 4 bases, and 11 bases had no gene match. The germline CDR1 and CDR2 sequences are SGHRS and YFSETQ. The CDR3 is made up of 16 amino acids. Using immunoSEQ multiplex PCR, the repertoire was profiled, and TCRdb retains in-frame clones only, with some absent. Among 2 million or so clones listed, roughly 96% were seen once. Source material: naive CD4+ T cells sorted from blood. Subset: CD45RA+ positively selected. The clonotype comes from a young man in good health. The chain uses TRBV5-1 and TRBJ2-5, with 9 bases fitting TRBD1. The CDR3 sequence: CASSGAWGQGTETQYF. CDR3 sequence (DNA): TGCGCCAGCAGCGGGGCGTGGGGACAGGGAACAGAGACCCAGTACTTC.